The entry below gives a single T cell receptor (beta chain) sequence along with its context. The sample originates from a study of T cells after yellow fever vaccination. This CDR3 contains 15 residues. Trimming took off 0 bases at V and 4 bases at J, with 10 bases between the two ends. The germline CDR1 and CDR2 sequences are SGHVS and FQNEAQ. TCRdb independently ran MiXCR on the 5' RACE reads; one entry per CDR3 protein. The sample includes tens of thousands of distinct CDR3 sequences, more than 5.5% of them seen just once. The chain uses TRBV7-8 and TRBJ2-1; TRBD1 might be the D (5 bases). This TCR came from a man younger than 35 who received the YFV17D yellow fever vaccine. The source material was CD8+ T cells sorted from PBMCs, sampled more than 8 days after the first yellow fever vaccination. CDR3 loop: CASSLAGLWYNEQFF. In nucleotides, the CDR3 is TGTGCCAGCAGCTTAGCGGGGCTTTGGTACAATGAGCAGTTCTTC.